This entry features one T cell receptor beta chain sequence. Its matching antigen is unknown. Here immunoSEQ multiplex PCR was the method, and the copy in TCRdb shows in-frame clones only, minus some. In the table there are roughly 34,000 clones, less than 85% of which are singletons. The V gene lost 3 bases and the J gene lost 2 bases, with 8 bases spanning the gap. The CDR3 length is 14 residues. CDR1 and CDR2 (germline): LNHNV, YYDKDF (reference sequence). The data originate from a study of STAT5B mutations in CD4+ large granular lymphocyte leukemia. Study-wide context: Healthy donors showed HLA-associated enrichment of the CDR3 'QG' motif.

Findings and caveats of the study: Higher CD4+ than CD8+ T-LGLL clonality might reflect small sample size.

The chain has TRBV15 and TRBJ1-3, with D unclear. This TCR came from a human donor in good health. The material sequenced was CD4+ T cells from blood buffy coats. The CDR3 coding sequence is TGTGCCACCAGCAGCGGATCCACTGGAAACACCATATATTTT. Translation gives CATSSGSTGNTIYF.